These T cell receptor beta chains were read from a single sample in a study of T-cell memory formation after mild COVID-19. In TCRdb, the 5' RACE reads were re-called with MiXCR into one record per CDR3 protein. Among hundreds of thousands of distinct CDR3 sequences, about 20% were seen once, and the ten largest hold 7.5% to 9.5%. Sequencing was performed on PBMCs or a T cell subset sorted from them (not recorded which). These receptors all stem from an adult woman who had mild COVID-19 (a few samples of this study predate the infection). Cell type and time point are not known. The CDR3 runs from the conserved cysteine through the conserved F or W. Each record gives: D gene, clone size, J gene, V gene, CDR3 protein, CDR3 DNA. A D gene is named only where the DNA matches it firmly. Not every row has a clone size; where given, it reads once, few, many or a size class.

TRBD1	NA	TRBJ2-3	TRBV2	CASRQGGSTDTQYF	TGTGCCAGCAGACAGGGGGGAAGTACAGATACGCAGTATTTT
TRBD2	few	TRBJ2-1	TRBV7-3	CASTLAGGDFNEQFF	TGTGCCAGCACCCTAGCGGGGGGGGACTTCAATGAGCAGTTCTTC
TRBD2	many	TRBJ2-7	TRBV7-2	CASSLVASGLTYEQYF	TGTGCCAGCAGCTTAGTGGCTAGCGGGTTAACCTACGAGCAGTACTTC
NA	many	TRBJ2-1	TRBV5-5	CASSLKERGYNEQFF	TGTGCCAGCAGCTTGAAGGAGAGGGGTTACAATGAGCAGTTCTTC
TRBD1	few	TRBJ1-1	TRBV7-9	CASSPRTGGGFTGTEAFF	TGTGCCAGCAGCCCCAGGACAGGGGGCGGGTTTACGGGGACTGAAGCTTTCTTT
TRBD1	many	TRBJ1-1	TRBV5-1	CASSAQGQGASGTEAFF	TGCGCCAGCAGCGCCCAGGGACAGGGGGCGTCGGGCACTGAAGCTTTCTTT
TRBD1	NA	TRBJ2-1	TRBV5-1	CASSLARQGTYNEQFF	TGCGCCAGCAGCTTGGCCAGACAGGGAACCTACAATGAGCAGTTCTTC
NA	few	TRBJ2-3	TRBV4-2	CASSRLTSTDTQYF	TGTGCCAGCAGCCGACTAACTAGCACAGATACGCAGTATTTT
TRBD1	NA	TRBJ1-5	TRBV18	CASSAPGTGNQPQHF	TGTGCCAGCTCAGCGCCCGGGACAGGGAATCAGCCCCAGCATTTT
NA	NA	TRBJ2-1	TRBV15	CATSRVVRNEQFF	TGTGCCACCAGCAGAGTTGTGAGGAATGAGCAGTTCTTC
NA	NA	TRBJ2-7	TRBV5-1	CASSADISYEQYF	TGCGCCAGCAGCGCGGACATATCCTACGAGCAGTACTTC
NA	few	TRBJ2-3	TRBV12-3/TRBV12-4	CASSPISGIRTDTQYF	TGTGCCAGCAGCCCGATCAGTGGGATCCGCACAGATACGCAGTATTTT
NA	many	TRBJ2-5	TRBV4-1	CASSQAPGTQETQYF	TGCGCCAGCAGCCAAGCCCCAGGGACTCAAGAGACCCAGTACTTC
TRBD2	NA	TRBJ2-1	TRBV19	CASTTSGYNEQFF	TGTGCCAGTACTACTAGCGGATACAATGAGCAGTTCTTC
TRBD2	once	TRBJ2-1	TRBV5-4	CASSLPGTSGSNEQFF	TGTGCCAGCAGCTTGCCCGGGACTAGCGGGAGTAATGAGCAGTTCTTC
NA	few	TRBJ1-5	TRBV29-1	CSVLGGPGTGNNQPQHF	TGCAGCGTCTTGGGAGGACCCGGAACGGGAAACAATCAGCCCCAGCATTTT
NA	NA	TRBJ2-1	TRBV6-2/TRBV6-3	CASSYSPIWVASALGNEQFF	TGTGCCAGCAGTTATTCCCCTATATGGGTAGCTTCAGCCTTGGGGAATGAGCAGTTCTTC
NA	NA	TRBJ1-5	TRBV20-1	CSARASGNPNQPQHF	TGCAGTGCTAGGGCTTCGGGGAATCCCAATCAGCCCCAGCATTTT
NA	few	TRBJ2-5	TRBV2	CASSRDNQETQYF	TGTGCCAGCAGTCGGGACAACCAAGAGACCCAGTACTTC
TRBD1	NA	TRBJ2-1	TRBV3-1	CASSQEGTGLDNEQFF	TGTGCCAGCAGCCAAGAAGGGACAGGGCTTGACAATGAGCAGTTCTTC
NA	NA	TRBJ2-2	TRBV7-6	CASSLGAGRKAGELFF	TGTGCCAGCAGCTTAGGAGCAGGAAGGAAAGCCGGGGAGCTGTTTTTT
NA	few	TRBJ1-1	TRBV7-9	CASSFSPEAFF	TGTGCCAGCAGCTTCTCCCCTGAAGCTTTCTTT
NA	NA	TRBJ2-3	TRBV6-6	CASTLTGTSTDTQYF	TGTGCCAGCACTCTGACCGGGACAAGCACAGATACGCAGTATTTT
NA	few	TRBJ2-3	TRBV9	CASRGSGVDTQYF	TGTGCCAGCAGAGGATCAGGCGTGGATACGCAGTATTTT
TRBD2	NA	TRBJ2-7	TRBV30	CAWSPFGLAVYEQYF	TGTGCCTGGTCACCTTTTGGACTAGCGGTCTACGAGCAGTACTTC
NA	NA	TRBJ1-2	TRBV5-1	CASSLGEFSYGYTF	TGCGCCAGCAGCTTGGGAGAGTTCAGCTATGGCTACACCTTC
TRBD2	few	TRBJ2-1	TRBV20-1	CSASPGTSGVIGPFF	TGCAGTGCTTCACCCGGGACTAGCGGGGTGATTGGTCCGTTCTTC
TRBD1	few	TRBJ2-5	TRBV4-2	CASSQAFRGQVEETQYF	TGTGCCAGCAGCCAAGCCTTTCGGGGACAGGTCGAGGAGACCCAGTACTTC
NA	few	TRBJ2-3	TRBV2	CASRVTWGTDTQYF	TGTGCCAGCAGAGTGACCTGGGGCACAGATACGCAGTATTTT
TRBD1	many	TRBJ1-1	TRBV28	CASSWTGKNTEAFF	TGTGCCAGCAGTTGGACAGGAAAGAACACTGAAGCTTTCTTT
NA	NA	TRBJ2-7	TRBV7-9	CASSLSGGRDYEQYF	TGTGCCAGCAGCTTATCCGGGGGACGGGACTACGAGCAGTACTTC
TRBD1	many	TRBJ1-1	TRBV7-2	CASSSGGMVRAFF	TGTGCCAGCAGCTCAGGGGGTATGGTTCGAGCTTTCTTT
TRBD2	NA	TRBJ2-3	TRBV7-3	CASSLRRGGDTDTQYF	TGTGCCAGCAGCTTACGTCGCGGGGGAGACACAGATACGCAGTATTTT
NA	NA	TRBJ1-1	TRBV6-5	CASSSTSSEAFF	TGTGCCAGCAGTTCCACGAGTAGTGAAGCTTTCTTT
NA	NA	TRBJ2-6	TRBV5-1	CASSLEGTGANVLTF	TGCGCCAGCAGCTTAGAGGGTACCGGGGCCAACGTCCTGACTTTC
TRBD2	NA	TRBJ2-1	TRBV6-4	CASSGLAYPGSYNEQFF	TGTGCCAGCAGTGGACTAGCGTACCCCGGCTCCTACAATGAGCAGTTCTTC
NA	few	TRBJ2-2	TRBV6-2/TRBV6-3	CASSYRSGTTGELFF	TGTGCCAGCAGTTATCGCTCCGGGACCACCGGGGAGCTGTTTTTT
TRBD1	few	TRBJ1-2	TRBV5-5	CASSSRITGDGYTF	TGTGCCAGCAGCTCTCGTATAACAGGGGATGGCTACACCTTC
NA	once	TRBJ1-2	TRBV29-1	CSVVPRSNYGYTF	TGCAGCGTTGTTCCCAGATCTAACTATGGCTACACCTTC
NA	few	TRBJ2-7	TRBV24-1	CATSDGGTYEQYF	TGTGCCACCAGTGATGGAGGGACCTACGAGCAGTACTTC
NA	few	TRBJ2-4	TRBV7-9	CASSRPLRQFRWSKNIQYF	TGTGCCAGCAGCCGACCACTTAGACAGTTCCGCTGGTCCAAAAACATTCAGTACTTC